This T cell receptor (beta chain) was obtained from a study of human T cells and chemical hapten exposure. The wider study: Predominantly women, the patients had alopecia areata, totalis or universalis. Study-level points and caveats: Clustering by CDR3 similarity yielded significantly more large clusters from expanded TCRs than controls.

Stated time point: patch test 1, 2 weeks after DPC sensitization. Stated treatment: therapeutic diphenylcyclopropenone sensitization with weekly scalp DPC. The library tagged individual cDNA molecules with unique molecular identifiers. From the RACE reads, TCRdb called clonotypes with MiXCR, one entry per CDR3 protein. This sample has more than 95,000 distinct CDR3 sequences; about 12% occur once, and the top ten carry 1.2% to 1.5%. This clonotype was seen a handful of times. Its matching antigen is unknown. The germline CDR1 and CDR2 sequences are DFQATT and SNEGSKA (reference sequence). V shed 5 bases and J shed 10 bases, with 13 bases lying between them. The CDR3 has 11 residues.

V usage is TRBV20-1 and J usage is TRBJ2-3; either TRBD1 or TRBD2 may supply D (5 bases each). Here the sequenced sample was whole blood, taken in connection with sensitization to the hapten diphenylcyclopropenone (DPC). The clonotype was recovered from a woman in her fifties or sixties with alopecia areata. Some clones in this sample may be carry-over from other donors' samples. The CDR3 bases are TGCAGTGCTCGGCAGGGACCCCCGCAGTATTTT. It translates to CSARQGPPQYF.